Listed here is a single T cell receptor beta chain. Its antigen is not yet known. No base qualities exist here, and no much larger clone lies one base off it. The germline V gene provides CDR1 SNHLY and CDR2 FYNNEI. Inclusive of the bounding cysteine and phenylalanine, the CDR3 is 13 residues long. Only the CDR3 DNA is retained, 39 bases long and in frame from the first base. V loses 6 bases, J loses 7 bases, and the germline ends lie 12 bases apart. The protocol used for the library was the immunoSEQ multiplex PCR assay. In TCRdb, the immuneACCESS table is reduced to in-frame sequences with V and J assigned. These tables do not hold every clone; where another copy was compared, an unresolved V gene accounts for under half, and the others remain unexplained. This sample has around 93,000 clones in its table, and approximately 95% of those were observed once. Clones ranked in the top ten supply about 0.35% of the sample.

This sample is drawn from a study of technical replicates of blood from several donors (dated by TCRdb to 2016 to 2017). The receptor's source is a human donor in good health. This chain is built from TRBV2 and TRBJ1-4; the D gene cannot be named for sure. Sequencing was done on a sample of T cells isolated from PBMCs. The CDR3 corresponds to CASRGGPGEKLFF. DNA sequence: TGTGCCAGCAGAGGAGGGCCTGGTGAAAAACTGTTTTTT. The reference TRBV2 and TRBJ1-4 proteins fill in what lies around the CDR3, so the full variable domain reads EPEVTQTPSHQVTQMGQEVILRCVPISNHLYFYWYRQILGQKVEFLVSFYNNEISEKSEIFDDQFSVERPDGSNFTLKIRSTKLEDSAMYFCASRGGPGEKLFFGSGTQLSVL.